This T cell receptor beta chain came from a study of T cell changes during pregnancy in multiple sclerosis (dated by TCRdb to between 2019 and 2020). With regard to the full study: The study looked at changes in the T cell repertoire across pregnancy in women with multiple sclerosis.

Receptor amplification or capture employed the immunoSEQ multiplex PCR assay. TCRdb's version of the immuneACCESS table is confined to in-frame rearrangements and falls short of the full clone set. An unresolved V gene accounts for under half of the shortfall where checked; the remainder is of unknown origin. The sample table holds some 96,000 clones, of which 92% were seen once. Of the sample, just under 2% is held by the ten largest clones. As regards this clone: The antigen this receptor binds is unknown. No much larger clone exists at a distance of one base, and base qualities are not known.

This specimen was peripheral blood, taken after pregnancy. The TCR originated in a female donor with multiple sclerosis, enrolled in a pregnancy study.

The nucleotide sequence reads TGTGCCAGCTCACCCATGAACAGGCCGGCCTCTGGAAACACCATATATTTT. It specifies CASSPMNRPASGNTIYF. The chain links TRBV18 with TRBJ1-3; a weak D assignment points to TRBD1 (5 bases agree). The germline V gene specifies KGHSH as CDR1 and LQKENI as CDR2. The CDR3 numbers 17 residues from cysteine through phenylalanine. Of the read, only the CDR3 DNA is kept; its 51 bases are in frame from base 1. V is cut by 3 bases and J by 0 bases, and the space between the germline ends is 15 bases.